The 9 T cell receptor beta chains in this list originate from one sample, sequenced in a study of cytomegalovirus exposure and HLA in healthy donors. The PCR contained 60 Vbeta and 13 Jbeta primers. Using immunoSEQ multiplex PCR, the repertoire was profiled, and TCRdb retains in-frame clones only, with some absent. Of 90,000 or so clones in the sample, 65% were seen once. Sequencing was carried out using PBMCs. These receptors were obtained from a boy aged 5-17 years in good health and CMV-seropositive.

About this clone itself: The germline gene is not matched at one end of the junction; a read error may be the cause. This rearrangement joins TRBV30 to TRBJ1-5, with a tentative D call TRBD1 (6 bases). Germline assignment: CDR1 GTSNPN and CDR2 SVGIG (reference sequence). CDR3 size: 13 residues. CDR3 in DNA: TGTGCCTGGAGCGGACAGCCCGAGCTGCCCCAGAATTTT. Protein: CAWSGQPELPQNF.

The V call is TRBV5-4, the J call TRBJ1-2; 10 bases are a match to TRBD1. Germline lookup yields CDR1 SGHNT and CDR2 YYREEE (reference sequence). The CDR3 has 14 amino acids. The V gene end was trimmed by 4 bases and the J gene end by 2 bases; junction bases not matched to a gene: 2. The CDR3 DNA reads TGTGCCAGCAGCCCGGGACAGGGGAACTATGGCTACACCTTC. This gives the protein CASSPGQGNYGYTF.

The V and J genes are TRBV5-1 and TRBJ2-2; 12 nucleotides agree with TRBD2. The length of the CDR3 is 17 residues. J gave up 0 bases and V 4 bases, and 4 bases lay outside the gene matches. Germline CDR1 and CDR2: SGHRS and YFSETQ. CDR3 region: CASSRLAGATNTGELFF. CDR3 nucleotide sequence: TGCGCCAGCAGCCGACTAGCGGGGGCCACGAACACCGGGGAGCTGTTTTTT.

The CDR3 nucleotides read TGTGCCAGCAGTGTAGGACTAAGCTCCTACAATGAGCAGTTCTTC. As protein: CASSVGLSSYNEQFF. The V gene is TRBV6-1, the J gene TRBJ2-1; D is perhaps TRBD2 (6 bases). Trimming stripped 4 bases from V and 0 bases from J, with 10 bases between. Germline CDR1 is MNHNS and CDR2 is SASEGT. This CDR3 region has 15 residues.

J is TRBJ1-2 and V is TRBV6-5, with 11 positions matching TRBD1. The germline V gene encodes CDR1 MNHEY and CDR2 SVGAGI. V was pared by 5 bases and J by 3 bases, with 2 bases of the junction left unmatched. This CDR3 spans 14 amino acids. The CDR3 is CASSRTGGYYGYTF. CDR3 sequence (DNA): TGTGCCAGCAGTCGGACAGGGGGCTACTATGGCTACACCTTC.

The chain has TRBV6-5 and TRBJ2-3; D is possibly TRBD2 (6 bases). Trimming shortened V by 6 bases and J by 4 bases, and 17 bases separated the two germline ends. Per germline, CDR1 MNHEY and CDR2 SVGAGI. The CDR3 covers 15 residues. For the CDR3, the DNA is TGTGCCAGCAGCCGGGGACTTCTAGAGGCAGATACGCAGTATTTT. Translating it yields CASSRGLLEADTQYF.

In regard to this clone: One end of the junction does not line up with germline, which may come from a read error. The chain recombines TRBV30 with TRBJ1-2; TRBD1 matches at 9 bases. This CDR3 has 16 residues. The V gene's germline CDR1 is GTSNPN and CDR2 SVGIG (reference sequence). The CDR3 DNA sequence: TGTGCCTGGAGTGTGTCAATGGGGGACAGGGTGGGTTCCCTCCCCTTC. Translation gives CAWSVSMGDRVGSLPF.

This clone was counted a few times. V usage is TRBV29-1 and J usage is TRBJ1-5; possibly TRBD1 for D (6 bases). V lost 4 bases and J 4 bases, leaving 14 bases between the germline ends. Germline CDR1 and CDR2: SQVTM and ANQGSEA. The CDR3 runs 14 residues. CDR3 bases: TGCAGCGTTGGGGAGGGGGGGCTTAATCAGCCCCAGCATTTT. This gives the protein CSVGEGGLNQPQHF.

The chain is built from TRBV15 and TRBJ2-1; tentative D call: TRBD2 (6 bases). Between the trimmed V and J ends, which lost 1 base and 7 bases, there was a span of 20 bases. Germline lookup yields CDR1 LNHNV and CDR2 YYDKDF (reference sequence). CDR3 length equals 17 residues. In DNA, the CDR3 is TGTGCCACCAGCAGAGCGATGGCGGGGCCCCTGTGGAATGAGCAGTTCTTC. This sequence encodes CATSRAMAGPLWNEQFF.